This TCR beta chain was sequenced during a study of T cells after yellow fever vaccination. Study in general: Fractions of limited cellularity were prepared by means of SMART-Seq v4 Ultra Low Input.

V gave up 6 bases and J gave up 3 bases; unmatched junction bases: 3. The CDR3 is 13 residues long. This clonotype has just a few counts. Its antigen is currently unknown. Each CDR3 protein is one row after TCRdb ran MiXCR on the 5' RACE reads. The sample lists roughly 500,000 distinct CDR3 sequences, about 19% seen once, with roughly 13% in the top ten. Study-level points and caveats: Most primary-vaccination clones reappeared after the booster (approximately 95% CD4, about 87% CD8).

This specimen was PBMCs, taken 15 days after the yellow fever booster vaccination. This TCR derives from a young man who received the YFV17D yellow fever vaccine. V is TRBV12-3 or TRBV12-4 and J is TRBJ2-7; TRBD2 matches 9 bases. In DNA form, the CDR3 reads TGTGCCAGCAGCCCTAGCGGGATCTACGAGCAGTACTTC. It encodes CASSPSGIYEQYF.